This is a list of T cell receptor beta chains from one sample in a study of lymphopenia after photon versus proton radiotherapy. The data were produced by immunoSEQ multiplex PCR, yet TCRdb's version contains in-frame clones alone and is incomplete. The sample includes 150,000 to 200,000 clones, 88% of them seen just once. The sample here was peripheral blood, taken from a patient treated with photon-based radiotherapy. These receptors all stem from a man aged 45-60 years with gastric cancer. The CDR3 runs from the conserved cysteine through the conserved F or W. D genes are given only for firm matches. Expanded clones get a size class; other rows say once, few or many, or leave the size out.

D,size,length,V,J,CDR3,DNA
TRBD2,-,13,TRBV9,TRBJ2-7,CASGGAGLYEQYF,TGTGCCAGCGGTGGAGCGGGACTCTACGAGCAGTACTTC
-,-,17,TRBV5-6,TRBJ2-6,CASSLRQFLSGANVLTF,TGTGCCAGCAGCTTAAGACAGTTCCTCTCTGGGGCCAACGTCCTGACTTTC
TRBD2,-,16,TRBV4-2,TRBJ2-7,CASSQAFGLAGYEQYF,TGTGCCAGCAGCCAAGCTTTTGGACTAGCGGGTTACGAGCAGTACTTC
-,-,11,TRBV20-1,TRBJ2-7,CSARGFDEQYF,TGCAGTGCCCGGGGTTTCGACGAGCAGTACTTC
TRBD2,few,13,TRBV28,TRBJ2-7,CASSLPASGEQYF,TGTGCCAGCAGTTTACCGGCTAGCGGAGAGCAGTACTTC
-,-,15,TRBV7-8,TRBJ1-3,CASSFGRRGGNTIYF,TGTGCCAGCAGCTTTGGGCGGAGGGGAGGAAACACCATATATTTT
-,-,15,TRBV7-2,TRBJ2-5,CASSSQQGNQETQYF,TGTGCCAGCAGCTCACAGCAGGGTAACCAAGAGACCCAGTACTTC
-,-,15,TRBV5-1,TRBJ1-1,CASSLAVGVGTEAFF,TGCGCCAGCAGCTTGGCTGTGGGGGTAGGGACTGAAGCTTTCTTT
TRBD1,-,13,TRBV19,TRBJ1-5,CAISDRDHQPQHF,TGTGCCATCTCAGACAGGGACCATCAGCCCCAGCATTTT
-,-,12,TRBV10-3,TRBJ2-7,CAISEGGYEQYF,TGTGCCATCAGTGAGGGGGGCTACGAGCAGTACTTC
TRBD1,-,15,TRBV27,TRBJ1-5,CASSKLDRADQPQHF,TGTGCCAGCAGTAAACTAGACAGGGCAGATCAGCCCCAGCATTTT
-,-,14,TRBV7-9,TRBJ1-1,CASSSFRSGTEAFF,TGTGCCAGCAGCTCGTTTCGGTCGGGCACTGAAGCTTTCTTT
-,-,17,TRBV11-2,TRBJ2-1,CASSLASGLFSYNEQFF,TGTGCCAGCAGCTTAGCCTCGGGACTCTTCTCCTACAATGAGCAGTTCTTC
TRBD1,once,14,TRBV9,TRBJ2-5,CASSPRTGEVTQYF,TGTGCCAGCAGCCCCAGGACAGGGGAAGTGACCCAGTACTTC
TRBD1,-,17,TRBV5-1,TRBJ1-5,CASSLGPGQGLNQPQHF,TGCGCCAGCAGCTTGGGACCGGGACAGGGCCTCAATCAGCCCCAGCATTTT
-,-,15,TRBV18,TRBJ1-1,CASSPRGDINTEAFF,TGTGCCAGCTCACCCCGGGGGGACATAAACACTGAAGCTTTCTTT
-,-,15,TRBV19,TRBJ2-7,CASSIMGGQSYEQYF,TGTGCCAGTAGTATTATGGGCGGACAGTCCTACGAGCAGTACTTC
-,-,15,TRBV28,TRBJ1-2,CASSLGQLLNYGYTF,TGTGCCAGCAGTTTAGGCCAGCTTTTGAACTATGGCTACACCTTC
-,-,16,TRBV28,TRBJ2-7,CASSPRGGALGYEQYF,TGTGCCAGCAGTCCTAGGGGGGGCGCTTTGGGTTACGAGCAGTACTTC
-,few,14,TRBV2,TRBJ1-4,CASGRTQVNEKLFF,TGTGCCAGCGGGAGAACACAGGTCAATGAAAAACTGTTTTTT
-,-,12,TRBV7-3,TRBJ1-1,CASSLTKGEAFF,TGTGCCAGCAGCTTAACGAAGGGTGAAGCTTTCTTT
-,-,16,TRBV28,TRBJ1-3,CASSGTAGKSGNTIYF,TGTGCCAGCAGCGGGACGGCAGGGAAAAGCGGAAACACCATATATTTT
-,-,14,TRBV7-2,TRBJ2-7,CASSPTRSSYEQYF,TGTGCCAGCAGCCCTACCAGGAGCTCCTACGAGCAGTACTTC
-,-,13,TRBV2,TRBJ2-3,CASSAQLTDTQYF,TGTGCCAGCAGTGCCCAACTTACAGATACGCAGTATTTT
-,few,14,TRBV7-9,TRBJ1-4,CASNQGQGSEKLFF,TGTGCCAGCAACCAGGGGCAGGGTAGTGAAAAACTGTTTTTT
-,-,11,TRBV4-2,TRBJ2-2,CASSQDRELFF,TGTGCCAGCAGCCAAGATAGGGAGCTGTTTTTT
-,-,15,TRBV28,TRBJ2-6,CASSPHTSGANVLTF,TGTGCCAGCAGTCCGCACACCTCTGGGGCCAACGTCCTGACTTTC
-,-,14,TRBV19,TRBJ1-3,CASSRGIFENTIYF,TGTGCCAGTAGCAGAGGGATTTTCGAAAACACCATATATTTT
TRBD1,-,14,TRBV7-9,TRBJ2-1,CASSRSLDREKQFF,TGTGCCAGCAGCCGTAGCTTGGACAGGGAAAAGCAGTTCTTC
TRBD2,-,15,TRBV7-9,TRBJ2-1,CASERGSGVYNEQFF,TGTGCCAGCGAGAGAGGTAGCGGGGTATACAATGAGCAGTTCTTC
TRBD2,-,17,TRBV30,TRBJ2-1,CAWSVRPSGGRSNEQFF,TGTGCCTGGAGTGTCCGACCCTCGGGCGGGAGGTCGAATGAGCAGTTCTTC
-,once,12,TRBV30,TRBJ1-1,CAWREGRTEAFF,TGTGCCTGGAGGGAGGGGAGGACTGAAGCTTTCTTT
-,-,14,TRBV7-2,TRBJ2-3,CASSPLSSTDTQYF,TGTGCCAGCAGCCCCCTCTCTAGCACAGATACGCAGTATTTT
TRBD2,-,13,TRBV2,TRBJ2-7,CASRGTSVYEQYF,TGTGCCAGCAGGGGGACTAGCGTATACGAGCAGTACTTC
TRBD2,-,16,TRBV2,TRBJ2-5,CASSELRTSGREAQYF,TGTGCCAGCAGTGAGTTGCGGACTAGCGGGAGGGAGGCCCAGTACTTC
-,-,15,TRBV28,TRBJ1-4,CASSSLPTGIGKLFF,TGTGCCAGCAGTTCCCTTCCCACAGGGATCGGAAAACTGTTTTTT
-,-,14,TRBV7-2,TRBJ1-2,CASSQGFGNYGYTF,TGTGCCAGCAGCCAGGGGTTTGGGAACTATGGCTACACCTTC
TRBD1,-,13,TRBV30,TRBJ1-1,CAWNGRGRAEAFF,TGTGCCTGGAATGGGAGGGGGCGAGCTGAAGCTTTCTTT
-,-,16,TRBV25-1,TRBJ2-2,CASSELARGNTGELFF,TGTGCCAGCAGTGAATTGGCCAGGGGGAACACCGGGGAGCTGTTTTTT
-,-,11,TRBV11-3,TRBJ2-1,CASSSYSDQFF,TGTGCCAGCAGTTCGTATAGCGACCAGTTCTTC
TRBD2,-,15,TRBV7-3,TRBJ2-1,CASSLGTSGYNEQFF,TGTGCCAGCAGCTTAGGGACTAGCGGGTACAATGAGCAGTTCTTC
TRBD1,-,13,TRBV19,TRBJ2-5,CASSKDRGETQYF,TGTGCCAGTAGTAAGGACAGGGGAGAGACCCAGTACTTC
-,-,15,TRBV6-5,TRBJ1-5,CASSYSKVSNQPQHF,TGTGCCAGCAGTTACTCGAAGGTTAGCAATCAGCCCCAGCATTTT
TRBD1,-,14,TRBV11-2,TRBJ1-1,CASSQTTGGTEAFF,TGTGCCAGCAGCCAAACGACAGGGGGCACTGAAGCTTTCTTT
TRBD1,-,15,TRBV5-1,TRBJ2-1,CASSLEGGAYNEQFF,TGCGCCAGCAGCTTGGAAGGGGGCGCCTACAATGAGCAGTTCTTC
TRBD1,-,14,TRBV27,TRBJ1-2,CASRLGQKPYGYTF,TGTGCCAGCAGATTGGGACAGAAACCCTATGGCTACACCTTC
TRBD2,-,13,TRBV7-9,TRBJ2-1,CASSLAQLAGVFF,TGTGCCAGCAGCTTAGCGCAATTAGCGGGAGTGTTCTTC
-,-,13,TRBV29-1,TRBJ2-7,CSVGRGSPYEQYF,TGCAGCGTTGGTAGGGGTTCGCCCTACGAGCAGTACTTC
-,few,14,TRBV29-1,TRBJ1-5,CSVGGGGGNQPQHF,TGCAGCGTTGGGGGCGGCGGTGGCAATCAGCCCCAGCATTTT
-,-,14,TRBV18,TRBJ1-1,CASSPAMGLTEAFF,TGTGCCAGCTCACCAGCTATGGGACTCACTGAAGCTTTCTTT
-,-,14,TRBV23-1,TRBJ2-2,CASIRSGGSGELFF,TGCGCCAGCATCCGTAGCGGAGGATCTGGGGAGCTGTTTTTT
-,-,14,TRBV18,TRBJ2-3,CASSPSRGPDTQYF,TGTGCCAGCTCACCAAGCAGGGGCCCAGATACGCAGTATTTT
TRBD1,once,19,TRBV15,TRBJ1-4,CATSRGDRLDGATNEKLFF,TGTGCCACCAGCAGAGGGGACAGACTAGATGGAGCAACTAATGAAAAACTGTTTTTT
TRBD1,-,15,TRBV14,TRBJ1-2,CASSHRTGDNYGYTF,TGTGCCAGCAGCCACCGGACAGGTGATAACTATGGCTACACCTTC
-,-,16,TRBV21-1,TRBJ1-1,CASSYLPGGGGTEAFF,TGTGCCAGCAGCTACCTACCGGGGGGCGGGGGCACTGAAGCTTTCTTT
TRBD2,-,14,TRBV7-9,TRBJ2-1,CASSFGEGLNEQFF,TGTGCCAGCAGCTTTGGGGAGGGCCTCAATGAGCAGTTCTTC